Presented here are 31 T cell receptor beta chains from one specimen sequenced in a study of T cell repertoires in cytomegalovirus infection. TCRdb independently ran MiXCR on the reads; one entry per CDR3 protein. The data contain 55,000 to 70,000 distinct CDR3 sequences, approximately 24% of them singletons. No cognate antigen is known for these TCRs. Specimen: PBMCs, sequenced either directly or after in vitro stimulation (not recorded which). These receptors all stem from a human donor in good health (CMV status not recorded). Some clones in this sample may be carry-over from other donors' samples.

The chain is built from TRBV12-3 or TRBV12-4 and TRBJ2-1; 9 bases fit TRBD2. This CDR3 has 15 amino acids. The V and J ends lost 0 bases and 8 bases, in that order; junction bases with no gene match: 5. CDR3 sequence: CASSLAGVAGDEQFF. The CDR3 DNA reads as TGTGCCAGCAGTTTAGCGGGGGTAGCGGGAGATGAGCAGTTCTTC.

This clonotype was recorded only once. One base away lies a much larger clone, so this may be a sequencing read error. The rearrangement links TRBV7-4 to TRBJ1-6; 8 bases line up with TRBD1. There are 17 residues in the CDR3. Germline V CDR1 and CDR2: SGHVT, SQSDAQ. The CDR3 nucleotides read TGTGCCAGCAGAACCGACAGGGGCGGGTCCTATAATTCACCCCTCGACTTT. This gives the protein CASRTDRGGSYNSPLDF.

This clonotype was seen more than once but under ten times. This rearrangement joins TRBV6-2 or TRBV6-3 to TRBJ2-7, with D possibly being TRBD2 (6 bases). The V end was cut by 2 bases, the J end by 7 bases, with 12 bases between. CDR1 is MNHEY and CDR2 is SVGEGT in the germline V gene. The CDR3 runs to 13 residues. Written as DNA, the CDR3 is TGTGCCAGCAGTTACGGGACTCGGTCGGAGCAGTACTTC. It translates to CASSYGTRSEQYF.

The chain employs TRBV7-2 and TRBJ2-7; D may be TRBD1 (5 bases). V shed 0 bases and J shed 2 bases, with 23 bases lying between them. The CDR3 sequence is 19 residues long. Germline CDR1 is SGHTA and CDR2 is FQGNSA. The CDR3 coding sequence is TGTGCCAGCAGCTTAGCCGGAGTGTCGCTCAGGGTGTTAGCCTACGAGCAGTACGTC. Translating gives CASSLAGVSLRVLAYEQYV.

This rearrangement joins TRBV5-1 to TRBJ2-1; 7 nucleotides line up with TRBD2. J lost 8 bases, V lost 4 bases, and 9 bases had no gene match. The CDR3 length is 14 residues. Germline CDR1 is SGHRS and CDR2 is YFSETQ. In DNA form, the CDR3 reads TGCGCCAGCAGCACTGCGGGAGTCGGAGATGAGCAGTTCTTC. It yields the protein CASSTAGVGDEQFF.

This clonotype was seen more than once but under ten times. The V gene is TRBV7-2, the J gene TRBJ1-1; 7 bases map to TRBD1. V dropped 3 bases and J dropped 11; count of bases not matched to a gene: 9. The V gene's germline CDR1 is SGHTA and CDR2 FQGNSA. The CDR3 has 13 residues. CDR3 DNA: TGTGCCAGCAGCTTGGACAGGCAGGTGGAGGCTTTCTTT. Protein: CASSLDRQVEAFF.

The chain recombines TRBV7-2 with TRBJ2-5, with D perhaps matching TRBD2 (5 bases). Trimming took off 2 bases at V and 5 bases at J, with 15 bases between the two ends. The CDR3 is 15 amino acids. Germline V gives CDR1 SGHTA, CDR2 FQGNSA. The CDR3 loop is CASSLIVTSGETQYF. For the CDR3, the DNA is TGTGCCAGCAGCTTAATAGTTACTAGTGGTGAGACCCAGTACTTC. Full variable domain (outside the CDR3, taken from reference TRBV7-2 and TRBJ2-5): GAGVSQSPSNKVTEKGKDVELRCDPISGHTALYWYRQSLGQGLEFLIYFQGNSAPDKSGLPSDRFSAERTGGSVSTLTIQRTQQEDSAVYLCASSLIVTSGETQYFGPGTRLLVL.

In this sample, this clonotype turned up once. The gene calls are TRBV2 and TRBJ2-1; D gene uncertain. The CDR3 is made up of 15 amino acids. Germline CDR1 reads SNHLY; CDR2 reads FYNNEI. V was pared by 2 bases and J by 4 bases, with 12 bases between. CDR3 nucleotides: TGTGCCAGCAGTGAACAGGCCAGAATTTACAATGAGCAGTTCTTC. Translation gives CASSEQARIYNEQFF.

This clonotype was recorded many times. This chain uses TRBV19 with TRBJ2-1; D gene uncertain. This CDR3 is built from 13 residues. Germline V gene sequence: CDR1 LNHDA, CDR2 SQIVND (reference sequence). The ends were cut back, 1 base at V and 9 bases at J, with 10 bases in the middle. The CDR3 loop reads CASSIGSLVEQFF. The CDR3 bases are TGTGCCAGTAGTATAGGCTCACTCGTTGAGCAGTTCTTC.

This sequence joins TRBV6-2 or TRBV6-3 and TRBJ2-3; D not certain. Trimming removed 3 bases at V and 0 bases at J, with 13 bases between. Germline-derived CDR1 and CDR2 are MNHEY and SVGEGT. The CDR3 runs to 16 residues. In nucleotides, the CDR3 is TGTGCCAGCAGTTATGTGGGTCGACCGAGCACAGATACGCAGTATTTT. Protein product: CASSYVGRPSTDTQYF.

The chain links TRBV30 to TRBJ2-7; 8 nucleotides align to TRBD2. Germline V lookup: CDR1 GTSNPN, CDR2 SVGIG (reference sequence). This CDR3 has 12 residues. Losses at the gene ends were 4 bases for V and 5 bases for J; bases not matched to a gene: 4. The CDR3 region has the DNA TGTGCCTGGACAGCGGGAGACGACGAGCAGTACTTC. It specifies CAWTAGDDEQYF.

V and J are TRBV19 and TRBJ1-2, with a tentative D call TRBD1 (5 bases). Trimming took 5 bases from V and 3 from J, leaving 16 bases between them. The germline CDR1 and CDR2 sequences are LNHDA and SQIVND (reference sequence). The CDR3 covers 15 residues. The CDR3 DNA sequence: TGTGCCAGTAGTGTTCCATCACAGGTTTACTATGGCTACACCTTC. Protein product: CASSVPSQVYYGYTF.

This clonotype was recorded a few times. The chain has TRBV29-1 and TRBJ2-2, with 7 bases aligning to TRBD1. CDR1 and CDR2 from the germline V gene are SQVTM and ANQGSEA. Germline trimming cut 5 bases from V and 6 bases from J; bases unmatched to any gene: 12. This CDR3 is built from 15 residues. This CDR3 is CSVKHGTELSGELFF. The CDR3 DNA reads as TGCAGCGTTAAACACGGGACAGAATTATCCGGGGAGCTGTTTTTT.

The chain carries TRBV4-1 and TRBJ2-1; either TRBD1 or TRBD2 may supply D (5 bases each). V gave up 2 bases and J gave up 0 bases, with 11 bases separating them. The CDR3 is 16 amino acids. From germline, CDR1 is MGHRA and CDR2 YSYEKL. The CDR3 coding sequence is TGCGCCAGCAGCCAACTACCGGGACGCTCCTACAATGAGCAGTTCTTC. Translating it yields CASSQLPGRSYNEQFF.

This chain's CDR3 is CASSLLSTPSSGNTIYF. Here the CDR3 DNA reads TGCGCCAGCAGCCTTTTATCGACACCATCCTCTGGAAACACCATATATTTT. The chain couples TRBV4-1 to TRBJ1-3; no firm D call. This CDR3 has 17 residues. With 4 bases removed from V and 0 bases from J, the gap between germline ends came to 16 bases. Germline V gene lookup returns CDR1 MGHRA and CDR2 YSYEKL.

V gene TRBV12-3 or TRBV12-4 combines with J gene TRBJ2-1; D not resolved. Trimming cost V 5 bases and J 0 bases, with 14 bases left between them. The CDR3 is 16 residues long. CDR3 nucleotides: TGTGCCAGCAGTGACCGTGTGAGCCGCTCCTACAATGAGCAGTTCTTC. It yields the protein CASSDRVSRSYNEQFF.

The genes are TRBV12-3 or TRBV12-4 and TRBJ1-1; D gene unclear. This CDR3 has 13 residues. The germline V and J ends were trimmed by 3 bases and 3 bases, with 8 bases remaining between them. The CDR3 loop is CASSFDVHTEAFF. CDR3 DNA: TGTGCCAGCAGTTTCGACGTTCACACTGAAGCTTTCTTT.

The count of this clonotype is one. CDR3 protein: CASSWDTQYQPQHF. CDR3 bases: TGTGCCAGCAGCTGGGACACACAATATCAGCCCCAGCATTTT. This chain connects TRBV6-2 or TRBV6-3 to TRBJ1-5; tentative D call: TRBD1 (6 bases). Germline loops: CDR1 MNHEY, CDR2 SVGEGT. The CDR3 loop spans 14 amino acids. Trimming took off 6 bases at V and 5 bases at J, with 14 bases between the two ends.

The V and J genes are TRBV12-3 or TRBV12-4 and TRBJ2-7; D might be TRBD2 (5 bases). The CDR3 contains 14 residues. The germline V and J ends were trimmed by 5 bases and 1 base, with 12 bases remaining between them. The CDR3 reads CASSPGYGSYEQYF. The CDR3 nucleotides are TGTGCCAGCAGTCCGGGGTATGGGTCCTACGAGCAGTACTTC.

This clonotype was found a few times. V gene TRBV6-1 combines with J gene TRBJ2-2; D unclear. V was cut by 7 bases and J by 0 bases, with 18 bases left in between. Looked up from germline, CDR1 is MNHNS and CDR2 is SASEGT. The CDR3 is made up of 17 amino acids. The CDR3 DNA is TGTGCCAGCACAGTACACCCGGGTTTCGCGAACACCGGGGAGCTGTTTTTT. This sequence encodes CASTVHPGFANTGELFF.

This clonotype came up many times. The chain is built from TRBV28 and TRBJ2-7; 9 nucleotides agree with TRBD1. After removal of 3 bases from V and 0 bases from J, the junction contained 6 bases not matched to a gene. Germline V gives CDR1 MDHEN, CDR2 SYDVKM. The CDR3 contains 16 residues. The CDR3 here is CASSLYGTGSSYEQYF. CDR3 bases: TGTGCCAGCAGTTTGTACGGGACAGGGAGCTCCTACGAGCAGTACTTC.

This clonotype was observed at least ten times. The chain recombines TRBV7-2 with TRBJ2-6; no firm D call. V shed 5 bases and J shed 4 bases, with 6 bases lying between them. The CDR3 is made up of 13 amino acids. The V gene's germline CDR1 is SGHTA and CDR2 FQGNSA. Written as DNA, the CDR3 is TGTGCCAGCAGCCCCCGGGGGGCCAACGTCCTGACTTTC. This codes for CASSPRGANVLTF.

This clonotype has more than one count but fewer than ten. A junction boundary mismatches the germline segment, possibly from a read error. This chain joins TRBV7-8 and TRBJ1-2, with D possibly being TRBD1 (5 bases). Germline V lookup: CDR1 SGHVS, CDR2 FQNEAQ. The CDR3 consists of 13 residues. CDR3 sequence reads: CASSSQSGDSCRF. The CDR3 region has the DNA TGTGCCAGCAGCTCCCAGTCGGGGGATTCCTGTCGTTTC.

The rearrangement uses TRBV29-1 and TRBJ2-5, with a possible D match to TRBD2 (5 bases). CDR3 length: 14 amino acids. Per the germline V gene, CDR1 is SQVTM and CDR2 is ANQGSEA. V was shortened by 8 bases and J by 4 bases, with 20 bases between the two germline ends. CDR3 in DNA: TGCAGCATTTCCCGCTCCGGGAAAGCAGAGACCCAGTACTTC. Its translation: CSISRSGKAETQYF.

The genes are TRBV6-1 and TRBJ2-1, with 10 bases identical to TRBD2. J lost 5 bases, V lost 5 bases, and 6 bases had no gene match. Looked up from germline, CDR1 is MNHNS and CDR2 is SASEGT. The CDR3 covers 15 residues. CDR3 amino acids: CASSPSGSLNNEQFF. CDR3 in DNA: TGTGCCAGCAGTCCTAGCGGGAGTCTTAACAATGAGCAGTTCTTC.

This chain joins TRBV7-2 and TRBJ2-3; possibly TRBD1 or TRBD2 for D (6 bases each). CDR3 length: 13 amino acids. CDR1 is SGHTA and CDR2 is FQGNSA in the germline V gene. The V gene lost 5 bases and the J gene lost 6 bases, with 12 bases spanning the gap. The CDR3 reads CASSPGGPDTQYF. The CDR3 region has the DNA TGTGCCAGCAGCCCCGGGGGCCCCGATACGCAGTATTTT.

This clonotype has only one observation. V usage is TRBV4-1 and J usage is TRBJ2-1, with 7 bases lining up with TRBD2. Germline CDR1 is MGHRA and CDR2 is YSYEKL. There are 18 residues in the CDR3. The V segment lost 6 bases and the J segment 8 bases; nucleotides outside the gene matches: 22. In DNA, the CDR3 is TGCGCCAGCAGTCCCTGGGGATCAGCGGGACCGGCGACAGATGAGCAGTTCTTC. Translation gives CASSPWGSAGPATDEQFF.

The V call is TRBV7-6, the J call TRBJ2-5; either TRBD1 or TRBD2 may fit D (5 bases each). V gave up 8 bases and J gave up 3 bases, with 22 bases separating them. The CDR3 spans 16 residues. Looked up from germline, CDR1 is SGHVS and CDR2 is FNYEAQ. CDR3 protein: CASVSNWGNLEETQYF. CDR3 nucleotides: TGTGCCAGCGTATCAAATTGGGGGAATCTGGAAGAGACCCAGTACTTC.

The chain uses TRBV7-6 and TRBJ2-5, with TRBD2 as a possible D gene (7 bases). V lost 2 bases and J 7 bases, leaving 14 bases between the germline ends. The CDR3 sequence is 14 residues long. From germline, CDR1 is SGHVS and CDR2 FNYEAQ. The CDR3: CASSLSGGPGTQYF. In DNA, the CDR3 is TGTGCCAGCAGCTTATCGGGGGGCCCAGGGACCCAGTACTTC.

The sample holds a few counts of this clonotype. The gene calls are TRBV6-5 and TRBJ2-3; 8 bases align to TRBD1. Unmatched junction bases numbered 1, after V lost 2 bases and J lost 6 bases. The CDR3 runs 13 residues. CDR1 and CDR2 (germline): MNHEY, SVGAGI. CDR3 sequence: CASSYDRGDTQYF. CDR3 sequence (DNA): TGTGCCAGCAGTTACGACAGGGGTGATACGCAGTATTTT.

The V call is TRBV20-1, the J call TRBJ2-1; weak D call: TRBD1 (6 bases). Trimming left V 5 bases short and J 13 bases short, with 15 bases between. The CDR3 totals 11 residues. Per germline, CDR1 DFQATT and CDR2 SNEGSKA (reference sequence). Here the CDR3 reads CSAGGRNYQFF. The CDR3 region has the DNA TGCAGTGCTGGGGGCCGTAACTACCAGTTCTTC.